This T cell receptor (beta chain) was recovered during a study of shared clonotypes between healthy human individuals. Study-wide results and limits: Shared across a few donors were roughly 4.7% of the naive CD4 clonotypes. The study sampled only blood, and tissue repertoires likely differ.

The length of the CDR3 is 13 residues. Per germline, CDR1 SGHNT and CDR2 YENEEA. Trimming took off 1 base at V and 10 bases at J, with 11 bases between the two ends. The protocol was immunoSEQ multiplex PCR, while the TCRdb copy is restricted to in-frame clones and leaves out a portion. The sample lists more than 2 million clones, 85% to 95% seen once, with 0.9% to 1.3% in the top ten. Comment on this clone: Its antigen remains unidentified.

Terminally differentiated effector memory CD45RA+ cells were left out of the naive CD8 fraction, which was CD45RO-negative and positively selected for CCR7. Healthy HIV-negative adults with no recent acute infections or vaccinations were recruited as donors. The chain is built from TRBV11-3 and TRBJ2-1; D remains ambiguous. This TCR was recovered from a man in his late teens or twenties in good health. Sequenced: naive CD8+ T cells sorted from blood. The CDR3 spells CASSLGTVGEQFF. The DNA of the CDR3 is TGTGCCAGCAGCTTAGGCACGGTCGGCGAGCAGTTCTTC.